There are a few counts of the clone carrying this T cell receptor beta chain. Its antigen is not known. TCRdb keeps only in-frame clones here, not all; method: immunoSEQ multiplex PCR. Found here are around 32,000 clones, about 75% of them singletons; the top ten hold 0.5% to 0.65%. This sample is part of a study of memory CD4+ T cells and cytomegalovirus serostatus. Study summary: This sample comes from healthy Belgian adults, 9 CMV seropositive, approximately 23 seronegative.

Study-level findings and limits: Each of approximately 70 CMV-associated TCRbeta sequences occurred in one to five individuals.

Germline V gene sequence: CDR1 SNHLY, CDR2 FYNNEI. The V gene lost 6 bases and the J gene lost 7 bases, with 7 bases spanning the gap. CDR3 length: 12 residues. The sort gate was single viable CD3+CD4+CD8-CD45RO+ cells for memory CD4+ T cells. After thawing, CD4+ T cells were positively selected. Specimen: memory CD4+ T cells from blood. This TCR was recovered from an adult in good health and CMV-seronegative. Some clones in this sample may be carry-over from other donors' samples. The V gene is TRBV2, the J gene TRBJ1-6; D is undetermined. The CDR3 region is CASSSSNSPLHF. Here the CDR3 DNA reads TGTGCCAGCAGCTCATCGAATTCACCCCTCCACTTT. The full variable domain, with the rest looked up from reference TRBV2 and TRBJ1-6, is EPEVTQTPSHQVTQMGQEVILRCVPISNHLYFYWYRQILGQKVEFLVSFYNNEISEKSEIFDDQFSVERPDGSNFTLKIRSTKLEDSAMYFCASSSSNSPLHFGNGTRLTVT.